This TCR beta chain emerged from a study of cytomegalovirus exposure and HLA in healthy donors. 60 Vbeta and 13 Jbeta primers were used in PCR. This table comes from immunoSEQ multiplex PCR, and its TCRdb copy is limited to in-frame clones, with some not included. Of around 120,000 clones in the sample, approximately 80% are singletons; the top ten hold around 2%. The germline V and J ends were trimmed by 0 bases and 0 bases, with 13 bases remaining between them. CDR3 size: 17 residues. Per the germline V gene, CDR1 is MGHRA and CDR2 is YSYEKL. Donors were nominally healthy when sampled, though unrecorded immune exposures were likely. Findings of the study overall: Later work found most CMV-associated TCR beta chains apparently HLA-restricted.

This clone was observed a few times. What it recognizes is unknown. The sequence was obtained from a man younger than 35 in good health and CMV-seronegative. V gene TRBV4-1 combines with J gene TRBJ2-3, with D unclear. The sample was PBMCs. The CDR3 nucleotides are TGCGCCAGCAGCCAAGATCTAGTGGGTACGAGCACAGATACGCAGTATTTT. Its translation: CASSQDLVGTSTDTQYF.